This T cell receptor beta chain was documented in a study of CD8 T cell repertoires and HIV-1 epitope variants. Study at large: Tested: three Gag epitope families, Nef HW9 and YT9.

This clone was found a few times. V gave up 5 bases and J gave up 5 bases, with 9 bases separating them. The germline V gene encodes CDR1 SEHNR and CDR2 FQNEAQ (reference sequence). This CDR3 spans 13 amino acids. Libraries were prepared by immunoSEQ multiplex PCR; TCRdb keeps only in-frame clonotypes and omits some of them. The sample gives under 100,000 clones, almost 75% of which show up once; 20% to 30% is in the top ten. The chain combines TRBV7-9 with TRBJ1-4; D gene ambiguous. The TCR sequence derives from a male donor with HIV. Sequencing was carried out using uncultured baseline CD8+ T cells from peripheral blood mononuclear cells (PBMCs). The DNA of the CDR3 is TGTGCCAGCAGCCCCCGGCCCAATGAAAAACTGTTTTTT. Its translation is CASSPRPNEKLFF. The whole variable domain, remainder taken from reference TRBV7-9 and TRBJ1-4, is DTGVSQNPRHKITKRGQNVTFRCDPISEHNRLYWYRQTLGQGPEFLTYFQNEAQLEKSRLLSDRFSAERPKGSFSTLEIQRTEQGDSAMYLCASSPRPNEKLFFGSGTQLSVL.